This T cell receptor beta chain was captured in a study of CDR3 diversity in severe acne. TCRdb re-analysed the PCR reads in MiXCR, keeping a single row per CDR3 protein. The sample contains over 70,000 distinct CDR3 sequences, 51% of which appear only once. This clonotype was observed a few times. This receptor was taken from a male donor in good health, without acne. The specimen sequenced was blood.

As DNA, the CDR3 is TGTGCCAGCAGCCGTGTAGCGGGAGCCTACGAGCAGTACTTC. It specifies CASSRVAGAYEQYF. The chain joins TRBV6-5 to TRBJ2-7; 9 nucleotides line up with TRBD2. V shed 6 bases and J 2 bases; nucleotides not matched to a gene: 5. Germline lookup yields CDR1 MNHEY and CDR2 SVGAGI. CDR3 length: 14 amino acids.